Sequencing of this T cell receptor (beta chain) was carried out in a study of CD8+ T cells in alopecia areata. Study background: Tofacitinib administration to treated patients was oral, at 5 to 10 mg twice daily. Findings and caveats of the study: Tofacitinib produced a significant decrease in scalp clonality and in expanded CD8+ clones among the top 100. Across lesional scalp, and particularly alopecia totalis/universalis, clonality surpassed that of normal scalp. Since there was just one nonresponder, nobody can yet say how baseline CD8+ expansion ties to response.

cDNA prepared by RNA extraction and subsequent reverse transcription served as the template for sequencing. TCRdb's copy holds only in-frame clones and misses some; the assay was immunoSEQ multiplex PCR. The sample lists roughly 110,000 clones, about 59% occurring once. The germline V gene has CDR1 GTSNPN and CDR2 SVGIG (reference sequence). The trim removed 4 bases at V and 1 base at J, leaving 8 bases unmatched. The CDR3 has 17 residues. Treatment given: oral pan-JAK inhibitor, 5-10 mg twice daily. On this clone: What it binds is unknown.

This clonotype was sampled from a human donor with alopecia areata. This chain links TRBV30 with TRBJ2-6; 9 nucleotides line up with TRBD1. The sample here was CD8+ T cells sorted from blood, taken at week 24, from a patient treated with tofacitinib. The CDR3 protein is CAWTWHRGQSGANVLTF. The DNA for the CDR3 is TGTGCCTGGACCTGGCACAGGGGGCAATCTGGGGCCAACGTCCTGACTTTC.